The present T cell receptor (beta chain) was sequenced within a study of T cell responses to AZD1222 COVID-19 vaccine. Findings and limits, study-wide: Mostly white British, mostly female donors; authors suggested clonal diversity may be underestimated. Across spike, vaccine-associated CD4 TCRs were found, dominant at 160-218 and 743-854.

The method was immunoSEQ multiplex PCR; TCRdb's version includes in-frame clones alone and lacks a portion of them. The sample holds around 160,000 clones, 90% to 95% seen once. This clone was counted only a few times. The antigen is undetermined. The germline CDR1 and CDR2 sequences are WNHNN and SYGVQD (reference sequence). Trimming took 2 bases from V and 4 from J, leaving 8 bases between them. The CDR3 spans 13 residues. The source material was peripheral blood, sampled on day 0 of AZD1222 vaccination. The rearrangement uses TRBV10-1 and TRBJ1-1; D ambiguous. The clonotype was recovered from an adult in good health. CDR3 DNA sequence: TGCGCCAGCAGTGAGGTCCAGTCCACTGAAGCTTTCTTT. Its translation is CASSEVQSTEAFF.